Listed below are T cell receptor beta chains from one sample, sequenced in a study of blood T cell repertoires in COVID-19. The method was immunoSEQ multiplex PCR; TCRdb's version includes in-frame clones alone and lacks a portion of them. The sample lists under 300,000 clones, 80% to 90% seen once, with around 2% in the top ten. The sequencing sample was made of PBMCs or T cells enriched from blood (not recorded which). The receptors originated from a woman aged 18 to 35 who had recovered from COVID-19. Both conserved end residues are part of each CDR3. D genes are given only for firm matches. Expanded clones get a size class; other rows say once, few or many, or leave the size out.

j_call	d_call	v_call	clone_size	cdr3_nt	cdr3_aa
TRBJ1-1	TRBD1	TRBV10-1	once	TGCGCCAGCAGTGAGACAGGGGGAGTGAACACTGAAGCTTTCTTT	CASSETGGVNTEAFF
TRBJ1-2	.	TRBV20-1	.	TGCAGTGCTTCGGGTCTAAGCGGCTACACCTTC	CSASGLSGYTF
TRBJ1-4	.	TRBV6-5	.	TGTGCCAGCAGCAAACCCAGGGGATATGAAAAACTGTTTTTT	CASSKPRGYEKLFF
TRBJ1-4	.	TRBV2	.	TGTGCCAGCAGTGAAACGGGACTGGTTAATGAAAAACTGTTTTTT	CASSETGLVNEKLFF
TRBJ2-1	TRBD2	TRBV2	.	TGTGCCAGCAGTGAGGGACTAGCGGACCTCCCATACAATGAGCAGTTCTTC	CASSEGLADLPYNEQFF
TRBJ2-5	TRBD2	TRBV5-1	.	TGCGCCAGCAGCTTGCGTCGGGGGCAAGGGACTAGCGGACAAAACCAAGAGACCCAGTACTTC	CASSLRRGQGTSGQNQETQYF
TRBJ2-7	.	TRBV18	.	TGTGCCAGCTCCCGGGGCAGGGGTATCTACGAGCAGTACTTC	CASSRGRGIYEQYF
TRBJ1-2	TRBD1	TRBV4-2	.	TGTGCCAGCAGCCAAGATAACAAGGAGACAGGGGAAGGCTACACCTTC	CASSQDNKETGEGYTF
TRBJ2-7	.	TRBV5-1	.	TGCGCCAGCAGCTTGGGTAGCCGGGACAAGTCCTACGAGCAGTACTTC	CASSLGSRDKSYEQYF
TRBJ1-2	TRBD1	TRBV4-1	.	TGCGCCAGCAGCCAACTCCTATCTCAGGGGGCGCGAAACTATGGCTACACCTTC	CASSQLLSQGARNYGYTF
TRBJ1-1	TRBD1	TRBV11-2	.	TGTGCCAGCAGCCGCCCCGGGACAGGGGAAGCTTTCTTT	CASSRPGTGEAFF
TRBJ1-1	.	TRBV10-2	.	TGCGCCAGCAGTGACAGGGCGAGAGAAACTGAAGCTTTCTTT	CASSDRARETEAFF
TRBJ1-3	.	TRBV6-1	.	TGTGCCAGCAGTGAAGGTGACAGGATCTCTGGAAACACCATATATTTT	CASSEGDRISGNTIYF
TRBJ2-2	TRBD2	TRBV5-4	.	TGTGCCAGCAGCCCGACTAGCGGGGGGAACACCGGGGAGCTGTTTTTT	CASSPTSGGNTGELFF
TRBJ2-3	.	TRBV7-2	.	TGTGCCAGCAGCAAACGTCGGGGGAGCTCCTTCACAGATACGCAGTATTTT	CASSKRRGSSFTDTQYF